A selection of T cell receptor beta chains follows, all from one sample in a study of vaccination effects on CD4 cells after COVID-19. Repertoires were generated with immunoSEQ multiplex PCR, while TCRdb's copy carries only in-frame clones and drops some. Of tens of thousands of clones listed, approximately 72% are singletons. These receptors have no identified antigens. This material consisted of CD4+ T cells from PBMCs cultured with a peptide pool, taken before COVID-19 vaccination. These receptors came from a human donor who had a prior SARS-CoV-2 infection. CDR3s include the opening cysteine and the closing phenylalanine or tryptophan. The D gene is left open where the match is weak. Not every row has a clone size; where given, it reads once, few, many or a size class.

d_gene: NA
abundance: NA
v_gene: TRBV28
j_gene: TRBJ2-3
CDR3nt: TGTGCCAGCAGCCAGTTCCCCTCCTACGGGGGAGGTATGGATACGCAGTATTTT
CDR3aa: CASSQFPSYGGGMDTQYF

d_gene: NA
abundance: NA
v_gene: TRBV11-3
j_gene: TRBJ2-4
CDR3nt: TGTGCCAGCAGCCCACAGGGCCTCCTCTTAGCCAAAAACATTCAGTACTTC
CDR3aa: CASSPQGLLLAKNIQYF

d_gene: NA
abundance: NA
v_gene: TRBV10-3
j_gene: TRBJ2-1
CDR3nt: TGTGCCATCAGTGGGGTGTACAATGAGCAGTTCTTC
CDR3aa: CAISGVYNEQFF

d_gene: NA
abundance: NA
v_gene: TRBV7-9
j_gene: TRBJ2-5
CDR3nt: TGTGCCAGCAGCCGAGTGGGGGGCGAGACCCAGTACTTC
CDR3aa: CASSRVGGETQYF

d_gene: NA
abundance: NA
v_gene: TRBV30
j_gene: TRBJ2-1
CDR3nt: TGTGCCTGGATGCGGGGCTATGAGCAGTTCTTC
CDR3aa: CAWMRGYEQFF

d_gene: NA
abundance: NA
v_gene: TRBV5-1
j_gene: TRBJ2-7
CDR3nt: TGCGCCAGCAGCTTGGGTGCAGGGCTGGAGAACGAGCAGTACTTC
CDR3aa: CASSLGAGLENEQYF

d_gene: NA
abundance: NA
v_gene: TRBV5-1
j_gene: TRBJ2-3
CDR3nt: TGCGCCAGCAGCGGGGGGTTCGGAGGGGAGGAAGATACGCAGTATTTT
CDR3aa: CASSGGFGGEEDTQYF

d_gene: TRBD2
abundance: NA
v_gene: TRBV24-1
j_gene: TRBJ2-4
CDR3nt: TGTGCCACCAGTGATTTGGCCCTAGCGGGAGGAACCAAAAACATTCAGTACTTC
CDR3aa: CATSDLALAGGTKNIQYF

d_gene: TRBD2
abundance: NA
v_gene: TRBV5-1
j_gene: TRBJ2-2
CDR3nt: TGCGCCAGCAGCAGGGGCGGGGGGTACTCGAACACCGGGGAGCTGTTTTTT
CDR3aa: CASSRGGGYSNTGELFF

d_gene: NA
abundance: NA
v_gene: TRBV4-1
j_gene: TRBJ2-5
CDR3nt: TGCGCCAGCAGCCAAAAAACGCTACTAGGCGGTAGGTTGGAGACCCAGTACTTC
CDR3aa: CASSQKTLLGGRLETQYF

d_gene: TRBD1
abundance: NA
v_gene: TRBV2
j_gene: TRBJ1-2
CDR3nt: TGTGCCAGCAGTCCAGGGGGTAGCAACTATGGCTACACCTTC
CDR3aa: CASSPGGSNYGYTF

d_gene: TRBD1
abundance: NA
v_gene: TRBV20-1
j_gene: TRBJ2-7
CDR3nt: TGCAGTGCCACCTCAGGGGGCCAGCAGTACTTC
CDR3aa: CSATSGGQQYF

d_gene: NA
abundance: medium-sized
v_gene: TRBV6-2/TRBV6-3
j_gene: TRBJ1-3
CDR3nt: TGTGCCAGCAGCAACACCCGCTTGGGAAACACCATATATTTT
CDR3aa: CASSNTRLGNTIYF

d_gene: TRBD2
abundance: few
v_gene: TRBV4-2
j_gene: TRBJ2-7
CDR3nt: TGTGCCAGCAGCCAACGAGGGACTAGCACACCTTACGAGCAGTACTTC
CDR3aa: CASSQRGTSTPYEQYF

d_gene: NA
abundance: NA
v_gene: TRBV6-6
j_gene: TRBJ1-6
CDR3nt: TGTGCCAGCAGTTACGTGGGGGGAGGAGATTCACCCCTCCACTTT
CDR3aa: CASSYVGGGDSPLHF

d_gene: NA
abundance: few
v_gene: TRBV12-5
j_gene: TRBJ1-1
CDR3nt: TGTGCTAGTGGCCCCCTACAGGTACTACCTGAAGCTTTCTTT
CDR3aa: CASGPLQVLPEAFF

d_gene: NA
abundance: NA
v_gene: TRBV2
j_gene: TRBJ2-5
CDR3nt: TGTGCCAGCAGCTTCATAGAGTCCGGGACCCAGTACTTC
CDR3aa: CASSFIESGTQYF

d_gene: TRBD2
abundance: NA
v_gene: TRBV7-7
j_gene: TRBJ2-5
CDR3nt: TGTGCTAGCAGCTTTGCCGGGGGGGCCGGGACCCAGTACTTC
CDR3aa: CASSFAGGAGTQYF

d_gene: TRBD2
abundance: NA
v_gene: TRBV27
j_gene: TRBJ2-7
CDR3nt: TGTGCCAGCAGTTTATTTGGACTAGCGGGGTCCTCTAAACCCTACGAGCAGTACTTC
CDR3aa: CASSLFGLAGSSKPYEQYF

d_gene: NA
abundance: NA
v_gene: TRBV11-3
j_gene: TRBJ1-1
CDR3nt: TGTGCCAGCAGCTTAGATCCTGAGCAAGAAGCTTTCTTT
CDR3aa: CASSLDPEQEAFF

d_gene: TRBD1
abundance: NA
v_gene: TRBV5-1
j_gene: TRBJ1-2
CDR3nt: TGCGCCAGCAGCCCGAAAAGTGCAGGGGGCGGCTATGGCTACACCTTC
CDR3aa: CASSPKSAGGGYGYTF

d_gene: NA
abundance: NA
v_gene: TRBV7-9
j_gene: TRBJ2-3
CDR3nt: TGTGCCAGCAGCTTCCCGGGGGCAGATACGCAGTATTTT
CDR3aa: CASSFPGADTQYF

d_gene: TRBD1
abundance: NA
v_gene: TRBV19
j_gene: TRBJ2-7
CDR3nt: TGTGCCACCGCCCCAAGCAGGGACAGGGGGCAGGAGCAGTACTTC
CDR3aa: CATAPSRDRGQEQYF

d_gene: NA
abundance: few
v_gene: TRBV7-9
j_gene: TRBJ2-3
CDR3nt: TGTGCCAGCAGCTCTAAAGATACGCAGTATTTT
CDR3aa: CASSSKDTQYF

d_gene: NA
abundance: NA
v_gene: TRBV5-5
j_gene: TRBJ1-1
CDR3nt: TGTGCCAGCAGCCCCTGGGGATTACAGGACCGAGCTTTCTTT
CDR3aa: CASSPWGLQDRAFF

d_gene: NA
abundance: NA
v_gene: TRBV12-5
j_gene: TRBJ2-7
CDR3nt: TGTGCTAGTGGTATACATACCCTCGAGCAGTACTTC
CDR3aa: CASGIHTLEQYF

d_gene: NA
abundance: NA
v_gene: TRBV9
j_gene: TRBJ2-2
CDR3nt: TGTGCCAGCAGCCTAGGGGGGGGGCGGATGCCCGGGGAGCTGTTTTTT
CDR3aa: CASSLGGGRMPGELFF

d_gene: TRBD1
abundance: NA
v_gene: TRBV2
j_gene: TRBJ1-2
CDR3nt: TGTGCCAGCAGCCGACAGGGGTTCTATGGCTACACCTTC
CDR3aa: CASSRQGFYGYTF

d_gene: NA
abundance: NA
v_gene: TRBV4-2
j_gene: TRBJ2-7
CDR3nt: TGTGCCAGCAGCCACCCGAACACCAGGGGCGGGACGTCGTTCGGCGAGCAGTACTTC
CDR3aa: CASSHPNTRGGTSFGEQYF

d_gene: TRBD1
abundance: few
v_gene: TRBV6-1
j_gene: TRBJ2-7
CDR3nt: TGTGCCAGCAGTTCCTCCGACAGGGTCTACGAGCAGTACTTC
CDR3aa: CASSSSDRVYEQYF

d_gene: TRBD2
abundance: NA
v_gene: TRBV18
j_gene: TRBJ2-1
CDR3nt: TGTGCCAGCTCACCACTAGCGGGATCCTACAATGAGCAGTTCTTC
CDR3aa: CASSPLAGSYNEQFF

d_gene: NA
abundance: NA
v_gene: TRBV18
j_gene: TRBJ1-5
CDR3nt: TGTGCCAGCTCACGACGGACAAAGGATAGCAATCAGCCCCAGCATTTT
CDR3aa: CASSRRTKDSNQPQHF

d_gene: NA
abundance: NA
v_gene: TRBV19
j_gene: TRBJ2-7
CDR3nt: TGTGCCAGCAGCACTAGGCTCGGGTACGAGCAGTACTTC
CDR3aa: CASSTRLGYEQYF

d_gene: TRBD2
abundance: NA
v_gene: TRBV9
j_gene: TRBJ2-5
CDR3nt: TGTGCCAGCAGCCCGGGGACTAGCCTCCAAGAGACCCAGTACTTC
CDR3aa: CASSPGTSLQETQYF

d_gene: TRBD2
abundance: NA
v_gene: TRBV11-3
j_gene: TRBJ2-3
CDR3nt: TGTGCCAGCAGCCAGGCAGCGGGGAGCACAGATACGCAGTATTTT
CDR3aa: CASSQAAGSTDTQYF